Here is one T cell receptor beta chain with its context. This entry is derived from a study of blood T cell repertoires in COVID-19. Whole-study context: The study drew acute and convalescent COVID-19 samples from the United States, Italy and Spain. The cDNA or gDNA used as material had been derived from T cells, B-cell-depleted T cells, or PBMCs.

Patients at the Seattle site were enrolled during active infection and followed longitudinally. Methods used by the authors: Using reference gene primer amplification, nucleated cell counts were estimated. Method: immunoSEQ multiplex PCR; TCRdb's copy keeps in-frame clones and lacks some. V and J calls and clone size follow that table, whereas D and trimming were derived from the DNA. The table shows some 200,000 clones, with roughly four fifths occurring only once. Per the germline V gene, CDR1 is MDHEN and CDR2 is SYDVKM. Trimming left V 1 base short and J 5 bases short, with 11 bases between. This CDR3 spans 14 amino acids.

The clonotype comes from a woman of 80 years or more with COVID-19, enrolled during active disease. The chain uses TRBV28 and TRBJ1-1; perhaps TRBD1 as D (6 bases). Sequencing was done on a sample of peripheral blood. The CDR3 protein is CASSLSPGHTEAFF. CDR3 nucleotides: TGTGCCAGCAGTTTATCCCCGGGACATACTGAAGCTTTCTTT.